This record concerns one T cell receptor (beta chain) sequence. Method: immunoSEQ multiplex PCR; TCRdb's copy keeps in-frame clones and lacks some. The sample lists 65,000 to 90,000 clones, just over 85% occurring once. This CDR3 has 14 amino acids. Trimming pared 10 bases from V and 0 bases from J, leaving 16 bases between. Germline V CDR1 and CDR2: ENHRY, SYGVKD. The record originates from a study of technical replicates of blood from a few donors. The chain is built from TRBV10-3 and TRBJ2-7; possibly TRBD1 for D (6 bases). The TCR was taken from a human donor in good health. Some clones in this sample may be carry-over from other donors' samples. Sequencing was performed on PBMCs. The CDR3 loop is CASTGTSGSYEQYF. As DNA, the CDR3 is TGTGCCAGTACCGGGACATCCGGCTCCTACGAGCAGTACTTC.